The next 11 T cell receptor beta chains were all read from a single sample in a study of blood T cell repertoires in COVID-19. Profiled with immunoSEQ multiplex PCR; TCRdb holds only in-frame clones, not every one. The sample lists under 55,000 clones, about 85% seen once, with under 6% in the top ten. Material for sequencing was peripheral blood. Receptor source: a man aged 35 to 55 with active COVID-19.

V usage is TRBV2 and J usage is TRBJ2-7; D may be TRBD1 (5 bases). V lost 2 bases and J lost 7, with 15 bases in between. This CDR3 is 14 amino acids long. Germline CDR1 and CDR2: SNHLY and FYNNEI. The CDR3 nucleotides read TGTGCCAGCAGTGAAAGGGGCCCGAGATGGGAGCAGTACTTC. Protein sequence: CASSERGPRWEQYF.

This clone occurred once. This rearrangement joins TRBV20-1 to TRBJ2-5, with a tentative D call TRBD2 (6 bases). Germline V lookup: CDR1 DFQATT, CDR2 SNEGSKA (reference sequence). The CDR3 totals 11 residues. V was pared by 6 bases and J by 5 bases, with 10 bases between. The DNA of the CDR3 is TGCAGTGCCGCGGGGAGGGAGACCCAGTACTTC. Amino acids: CSAAGRETQYF.

The chain joins TRBV10-3 to TRBJ1-2, with 9 bases identical to TRBD1. The V gene's germline CDR1 is ENHRY and CDR2 SYGVKD. Unmatched junction bases numbered 4, after V lost 4 bases and J lost 4 bases. This CDR3 spans 14 amino acids. CDR3 protein: CAISGETGGYGYTF. The CDR3 DNA reads as TGTGCCATCAGTGGCGAGACAGGGGGCTATGGCTACACCTTC.

The chain links TRBV5-4 to TRBJ2-7; the match to TRBD2 covers 11 bases. The germline V gene has CDR1 SGHNT and CDR2 YYREEE (reference sequence). The J segment lost 3 bases and the V segment lost 4 bases, leaving 6 bases of the junction unmatched. This CDR3 spans 15 amino acids. The CDR3 is CASSAFLAGGYEQYF. The CDR3 DNA follows: TGTGCCAGCAGCGCCTTTCTAGCGGGAGGCTACGAGCAGTACTTC.

The V and J genes are TRBV7-9 and TRBJ1-2; D unclear. The germline CDR1 and CDR2 sequences are SEHNR and FQNEAQ (reference sequence). CDR3 length equals 11 residues. With 4 bases removed from V and 8 bases from J, the gap between germline ends came to 8 bases. In DNA form, the CDR3 reads TGTGCCAGCAGCTCCCTCGGGGGCTACACCTTC. This translates into CASSSLGGYTF.

The rearrangement links TRBV27 to TRBJ1-2; D is ambiguous. The CDR3 length is 14 residues. CDR1 is MNHEY and CDR2 is SMNVEV in the germline V gene (reference sequence). V gave up 4 bases and J gave up 5 bases, with 14 bases separating them. The CDR3 spells CASSWKGGNYGYTF. The CDR3, as DNA: TGTGCCAGCAGTTGGAAGGGAGGGAATTATGGCTACACCTTC.

The gene calls are TRBV29-1 and TRBJ1-5, with D hard to call. Trimming cost V 5 bases and J 0 bases, with 8 bases left between them. The CDR3 contains 13 residues. The germline gives CDR1 SQVTM, CDR2 ANQGSEA. The CDR3 DNA follows: TGCAGCGTTACAGACGTTAGCAATCAGCCCCAGCATTTT. Its translation is CSVTDVSNQPQHF.

This clone was seen only once. This chain links TRBV7-9 with TRBJ2-7, with D perhaps TRBD1 (5 bases). V shed 4 bases and J shed 6 bases, with 13 bases lying between them. Germline lookup yields CDR1 SEHNR and CDR2 FQNEAQ (reference sequence). The CDR3 consists of 13 residues. The CDR3 nucleotides read TGTGCCAGCAGCTCAGGGTTTAGAGGCGAGCAGTACTTC. Amino acids: CASSSGFRGEQYF.

The chain recombines TRBV4-1 with TRBJ2-4; maybe TRBD1 (5 bases). Germline loops: CDR1 MGHRA, CDR2 YSYEKL. V lost 0 bases and J lost 0, with 12 bases in between. The CDR3 runs to 17 residues. The CDR3 region is CASSQEWSGAAKNIQYF. Written as DNA, the CDR3 is TGCGCCAGCAGCCAAGAATGGAGTGGGGCAGCCAAAAACATTCAGTACTTC.

V gene TRBV7-8 combines with J gene TRBJ1-1, with no clear D. The CDR3 is 12 amino acids. Trimming pared 8 bases from V and 0 bases from J, leaving 7 bases between. The V gene's germline CDR1 is SGHVS and CDR2 FQNEAQ. In nucleotides, the CDR3 is TGTGCCAGCTCGGACTTGAACACTGAAGCTTTCTTT. The encoded protein is CASSDLNTEAFF.

V is TRBV27 and J is TRBJ2-7; 13 nucleotides line up with TRBD2. The germline gives CDR1 MNHEY, CDR2 SMNVEV (reference sequence). This CDR3 contains 16 residues. With 5 bases clipped from V and 6 bases from J, the junction kept 10 bases outside the gene matches. CDR3 region: CASSPSGLAGVREQYF. In nucleotides, the CDR3 is TGTGCCAGCAGTCCCTCCGGACTAGCGGGAGTCCGCGAGCAGTACTTC.